Listed below are T cell receptor beta chains from one sample, sequenced in a study of early stage breast cancer tumors. Profiled with immunoSEQ multiplex PCR; TCRdb holds only in-frame clones, not every one. The sample lists 5,500 to 6,500 clones, about 73% occurring once. Specimen: normal breast tissue next to the tumor. These receptors were taken from a person aged 70 to 85 with breast cancer. Both conserved end residues are part of each CDR3. The D gene is left open where the match is weak. Clone size, where shown, is once, few, many, or a class for clones that have expanded.

J gene	V gene	clone size	D gene	CDR3 DNA	CDR3 protein
TRBJ1-1	TRBV30	NA	NA	TGTGCCTGGAGTCCTACCACTGAAGCTTTCTTT	CAWSPTTEAFF
TRBJ1-1	TRBV29-1	NA	NA	TGCAGCGTTGAAGTGGGGGCAGGGATAGCTTTCTTT	CSVEVGAGIAFF
TRBJ1-4	TRBV7-9	NA	TRBD1	TGTGCCAGCAGCTCAGGGGGCGCCAGGGAAAAACTGTTTTTT	CASSSGGAREKLFF
TRBJ1-1	TRBV10-2	NA	TRBD1	TGCGCCAGCAGTGAAGGGACAGGCTGGACTGAAGCTTTCTTT	CASSEGTGWTEAFF
TRBJ2-7	TRBV20-1	NA	NA	TGCAGGGGTACGAGGGGGAACGAGCAGTACTTC	CRGTRGNEQYF
TRBJ2-3	TRBV6-1	NA	TRBD1	TGTGCCAGCAGCAATAAGGACAGGGGCGTTCGGTATTTT	CASSNKDRGVRYF
TRBJ1-2	TRBV9	NA	NA	TGTGCCAGCAGCGTAGATGGCAGGGCTAACTATGGCTACACCTTC	CASSVDGRANYGYTF
TRBJ2-7	TRBV2	medium-sized	TRBD1	TGTGCCAGCGGGCATCTTGATGGACAGGACTCCTACGAGCAGTACTTC	CASGHLDGQDSYEQYF
TRBJ2-5	TRBV11-2	NA	TRBD2	TGTGCCAGTGTGGTGGGGACTACCCTACAAGAGACCCAGTACTTC	CASVVGTTLQETQYF
TRBJ1-1	TRBV5-4	few	NA	TGTGCCAGCAGCCGGGGGGACACTGAAGCTTTCTTT	CASSRGDTEAFF
TRBJ2-3	TRBV11-2	NA	NA	TGTGCCAGCAGCCCTCGGGCGGGGACAGATACGCAGTATTTT	CASSPRAGTDTQYF
TRBJ1-2	TRBV15	NA	TRBD1	TGTGCCACCAGCAGCTGGGACAGGGGGGACTATGGCTACACCTTC	CATSSWDRGDYGYTF
TRBJ2-6	TRBV29-1	NA	NA	TGCAGCGTTGAAGACTTCAACGTCCTGACTTTC	CSVEDFNVLTF
TRBJ2-2	TRBV5-4	NA	TRBD2	TGTGCCAGCAGCCCTTATCACCGGACTAGCGGGAGCATGGCCGGGGAGCTGTTTTTT	CASSPYHRTSGSMAGELFF
TRBJ1-1	TRBV28	once	TRBD1	TGTGCCAGCAGGTCGACCGGGACAGCCATCGGTGCAGCTTTCTTT	CASRSTGTAIGAAFF
TRBJ2-1	TRBV7-3	NA	NA	TGTGCCAGCAGCTCGAATACAGGGAGCTCCTACAATGAGCAGTTCTTC	CASSSNTGSSYNEQFF
TRBJ2-5	TRBV9	NA	TRBD2	TGTGCCAGCAGCGTAGTGCGGGAGGGCCGGGAGACCCAGTACTTC	CASSVVREGRETQYF
TRBJ2-7	TRBV7-6	NA	TRBD1	TGTGCCAGCAGCTTAGTGTTGGCAGGGGGCTACGAGCAGTACTTC	CASSLVLAGGYEQYF
TRBJ2-3	TRBV9	few	TRBD2	TGTGCCAGCAGCGCCTACAGCGGGGCTCACACAGATACGCAGTATTTT	CASSAYSGAHTDTQYF
TRBJ2-1	TRBV5-4	once	TRBD2	TGTGCCAGCAGCTTGCGTCTAGCGGGAGGAAATGAGCAGTTCTTC	CASSLRLAGGNEQFF
TRBJ2-2	TRBV7-2	NA	TRBD1	TGTGCCAGCAGCTTAAATACAGGGGTGACCGGGGAGCTGTTTTTT	CASSLNTGVTGELFF
TRBJ2-3	TRBV29-1	NA	TRBD2	TGCAGCGTGGGGGTAGCGGGAGGGTGGTCAGATACGCAGTATTTT	CSVGVAGGWSDTQYF
TRBJ1-2	TRBV7-9	NA	NA	TGTGCCAGCAGCGGAGCAAGACGGGGGAGATCTGGCTACACCTTC	CASSGARRGRSGYTF
TRBJ2-3	TRBV29-1	few	NA	TGCAGCGTGACGAGGTCTGGCGGTTTCACAGATACGCAGTATTTT	CSVTRSGGFTDTQYF
TRBJ2-2	TRBV9	NA	NA	TGTGCCAGCAGCGCACACGGGACTCCTCCCCCCGGGGAGCTGTTTTTT	CASSAHGTPPPGELFF
TRBJ2-3	TRBV5-4	NA	TRBD2	TGTGCCAGCAGCTTCTGGACTAGCGGGGGCAGCACAGATACGCAGTATTTT	CASSFWTSGGSTDTQYF
TRBJ1-1	TRBV18	NA	NA	TGTGCCAGCTCACCACGTTCCATGAACACTGAAGCTTTCTTT	CASSPRSMNTEAFF
TRBJ1-1	TRBV30	once	TRBD1	TGTGCCTGGGAATTGACAGGGGCCGAAGCTTTCTTT	CAWELTGAEAFF
TRBJ1-3	TRBV7-2	NA	NA	TGTGCCAGCAGCTTAGGGGAGCTCTCTGGAAACACCATATATTTT	CASSLGELSGNTIYF
TRBJ2-7	TRBV5-1	NA	NA	TGCGCCAGCAGGCCCAGAGCGGATTTCTCCTACGAGCAGTACTTC	CASRPRADFSYEQYF
TRBJ2-7	TRBV19	NA	TRBD2	TGTGCCAGTAGTCACCGCGGGAGGGCCGAGGTGTCCTACGAGCAGTACTTC	CASSHRGRAEVSYEQYF
TRBJ2-1	TRBV19	NA	TRBD1	TGTGCCAGTAGTGTTCAGGGGGCCTCCTACAATGAGCAGTTCTTC	CASSVQGASYNEQFF